A selection of T cell receptor beta chains follows, all from one sample in a study of cytomegalovirus exposure and HLA in healthy donors. The data were produced by immunoSEQ multiplex PCR, yet TCRdb's version contains in-frame clones alone and is incomplete. Here the sample spans about 140,000 clones, 80% being singletons. Sample: PBMCs. These receptor sequences come from a woman in her thirties or forties in good health and CMV-seronegative. Each CDR3 is given with its conserved first and last residue. D genes are given only for firm matches. The listing skips clone size in some rows; elsewhere it reads once, few, many or a size class.

>NA|TRBJ1-1|13|NA|TRBV27
TGTGCCAGCAGTCCGCGGAGGGGCACTGAAGCTTTCTTT
CASSPRRGTEAFF
>few|TRBJ1-5|16|NA|TRBV15
TGTGCCACCAGCAGAGATCTTTCAGGGGGCAATCAGCCCCAGCATTTT
CATSRDLSGGNQPQHF
>NA|TRBJ2-1|18|TRBD2|TRBV10-3
TGTGCCATCAGCCAGAGGACTAGCGGGCCCTGGGGGGCCAATGAGCAGTTCTTC
CAISQRTSGPWGANEQFF
>NA|TRBJ2-3|14|NA|TRBV19
TGTGCCAGTAATCACCACAGACAGGATAATACGCAGTATTTT
CASNHHRQDNTQYF
>NA|TRBJ2-7|15|TRBD1|TRBV9
TGTGCCAGCAGCGCCCAAGAGGGGGCTTCCTACGAGCAGTACTTC
CASSAQEGASYEQYF
>NA|TRBJ1-6|13|NA|TRBV7-9
TGTTCCAGCAGCTTAGACAGGAATTCACCCCTCCACTTT
CSSSLDRNSPLHF
>NA|TRBJ2-7|17|NA|TRBV4-1
TGCGCCAGCAGCCCCGAACGTTGGGCCCCGAGCTCCTACGAGCAGTACTTC
CASSPERWAPSSYEQYF
>NA|TRBJ2-3|16|NA|TRBV9
TGTGCCAGCAGCGTAAGTCCAGCGGGTAGCACAGATACGCAGTATTTT
CASSVSPAGSTDTQYF
>NA|TRBJ2-7|13|TRBD1|TRBV7-8
TGTGCCAGCAGCTTAGGGACAGGGTCCGAGCAGTACTTC
CASSLGTGSEQYF
>few|TRBJ2-5|15|NA|TRBV7-8
TGTGCCAGCAGCCCGATGGCGGGAATGGGGGAGACCCAGTACTTC
CASSPMAGMGETQYF